This note documents a single T cell receptor beta chain sequence. The antigen is not known. This specimen belongs to a study of OX40 agonist ivuxolimab in advanced cancers. Study background: Patients' therapy was ivuxolimab, an antibody that acts as an agonist of OX40 (CD134). Of mixed ages from about 23 to 90 and averaging approximately 60 years, the group was just under 85% male.

General study results and limits: Partial responders treated at 0.1-3.0 mg/kg exhibited clonal expansion among the lowest measured.

Produced via immunoSEQ multiplex PCR; TCRdb's table is partial and in-frame only. Of 90,000 or so clones in the sample, more than 85% were seen once. V was shortened by 5 bases and J by 2 bases, with 3 bases between the two germline ends. Germline CDR1 reads LNHDA; CDR2 reads SQIVND (reference sequence). The CDR3 has 11 residues. The V gene is TRBV19, the J gene TRBJ2-5; D gene unclear. This sample comprised CD4+ or CD8+ T cells sorted from blood, obtained in a trial of the OX40 agonist ivuxolimab. This TCR was sampled from an adult with an advanced solid tumor such as melanoma, head and neck, liver or kidney cancer. In nucleotides, the CDR3 is TGTGCCAGTAGTCATCAAGAGACCCAGTACTTC. Its translation is CASSHQETQYF.